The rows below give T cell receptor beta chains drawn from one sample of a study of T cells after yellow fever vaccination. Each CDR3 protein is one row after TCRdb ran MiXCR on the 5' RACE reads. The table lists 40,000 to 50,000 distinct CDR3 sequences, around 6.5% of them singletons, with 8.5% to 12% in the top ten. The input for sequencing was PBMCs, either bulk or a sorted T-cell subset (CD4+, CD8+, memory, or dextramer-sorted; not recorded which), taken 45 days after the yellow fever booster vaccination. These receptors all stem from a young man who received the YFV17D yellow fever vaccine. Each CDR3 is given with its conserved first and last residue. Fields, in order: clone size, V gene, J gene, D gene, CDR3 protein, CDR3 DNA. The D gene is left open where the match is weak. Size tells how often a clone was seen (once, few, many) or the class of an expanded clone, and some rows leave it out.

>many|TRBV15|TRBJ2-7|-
CATSREKLAAQYF
TGTGCCACCAGCAGAGAAAAACTAGCCGCGCAGTACTTC
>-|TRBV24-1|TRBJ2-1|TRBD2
CATSDFRPSGGYEQFF
TGTGCCACCAGTGATTTTCGCCCTAGCGGGGGCTATGAGCAGTTCTTC
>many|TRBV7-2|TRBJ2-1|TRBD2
CASSLVAGARYNEQFF
TGTGCCAGCAGCTTAGTGGCGGGAGCTCGCTACAATGAGCAGTTCTTC
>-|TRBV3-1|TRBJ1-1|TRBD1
CASSQNRDSAAFF
TGTGCCAGCAGCCAGAACCGGGACAGTGCGGCTTTCTTT
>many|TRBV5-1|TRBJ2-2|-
CASSEKIGETGELFF
TGCGCCAGCAGCGAAAAGATTGGGGAAACCGGGGAGCTGTTTTTT
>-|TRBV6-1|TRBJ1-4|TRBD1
CASRRSQGGEKLFF
TGTGCCAGCAGACGTTCACAGGGGGGGGAAAAACTGTTTTTT
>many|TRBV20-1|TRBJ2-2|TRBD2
CSARPHRLAGITGELFF
TGCAGTGCTCGTCCCCACCGACTAGCGGGAATCACCGGGGAGCTGTTTTTT
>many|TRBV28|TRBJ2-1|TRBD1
CASSREGTGLNEQFF
TGTGCCAGCAGTCGCGAGGGGACAGGTCTCAATGAGCAGTTCTTC
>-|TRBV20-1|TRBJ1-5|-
CSAPGPGDQPQHF
TGCAGTGCGCCCGGGCCGGGCGATCAGCCCCAGCATTTT
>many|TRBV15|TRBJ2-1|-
CATSGDGRNEQFF
TGTGCCACCAGCGGGGACGGGCGTAATGAGCAGTTCTTC
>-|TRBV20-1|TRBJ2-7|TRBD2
CSARDRGAGPYEQYF
TGCAGTGCTAGAGATCGGGGAGCGGGGCCCTACGAGCAGTACTTC
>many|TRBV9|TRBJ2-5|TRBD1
CASSVEGQGQTQYF
TGTGCCAGCAGCGTAGAGGGACAGGGGCAGACCCAGTACTTC
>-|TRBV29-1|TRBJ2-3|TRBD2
CSGIELAGTTDTQYF
TGCAGCGGGATCGAACTAGCGGGAACCACAGATACGCAGTATTTT
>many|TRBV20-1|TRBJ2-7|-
CSARSDGEQYF
TGCAGTGCTAGGTCGGACGGCGAGCAGTACTTC
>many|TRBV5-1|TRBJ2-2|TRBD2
CASSYGASGYTGELFF
TGCGCCAGCAGCTACGGGGCTAGCGGGTACACCGGGGAGCTGTTTTTT
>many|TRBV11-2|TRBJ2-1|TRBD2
CASSLSGLQNEQFF
TGTGCCAGCAGCTTATCGGGACTACAGAATGAGCAGTTCTTC
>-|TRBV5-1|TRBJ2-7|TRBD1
CASTRRTGANEQYF
TGCGCCAGCACCCGGCGGACAGGGGCCAACGAGCAGTACTTC
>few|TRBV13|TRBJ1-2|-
CASSLWANGYTF
TGTGCCAGCAGCTTGTGGGCGAATGGCTACACCTTC
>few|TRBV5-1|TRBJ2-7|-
CASSFDSTYEQYF
TGCGCCAGCAGCTTTGACAGTACCTACGAGCAGTACTTC
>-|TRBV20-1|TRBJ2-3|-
CSASGVRGDTQYF
TGCAGTGCTAGCGGAGTTAGGGGCGATACGCAGTATTTT
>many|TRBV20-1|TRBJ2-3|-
CSAKPGLQQYF
TGCAGTGCTAAACCGGGACTCCAACAGTATTTT
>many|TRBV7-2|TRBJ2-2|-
CASSFSLAPNTGELFF
TGTGCCAGCAGCTTCAGTCTAGCGCCGAACACCGGGGAGCTGTTTTTT
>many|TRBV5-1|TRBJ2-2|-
CASSLEFTGELFF
TGCGCCAGCAGCTTGGAATTCACCGGGGAGCTGTTTTTT
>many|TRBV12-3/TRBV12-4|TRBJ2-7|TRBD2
CASSRGAGPAFEQYF
TGTGCCAGCAGTCGCGGAGCGGGACCCGCTTTCGAGCAGTACTTC
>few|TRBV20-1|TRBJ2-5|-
CSAYRIQQETQYF
TGCAGTGCCTACAGGATCCAACAAGAGACCCAGTACTTC
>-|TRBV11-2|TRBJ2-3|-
CASRWPGHRTDTQYF
TGTGCCAGCAGGTGGCCGGGACACCGCACAGATACGCAGTATTTT
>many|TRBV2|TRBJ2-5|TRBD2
CASSWLAGGGETQYF
TGTGCCAGCAGCTGGCTAGCGGGAGGGGGAGAGACCCAGTACTTC
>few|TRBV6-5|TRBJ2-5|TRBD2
CASRSSGSGAGSETQYF
TGTGCCAGCAGATCGTCGGGGAGCGGGGCAGGGTCGGAGACCCAGTACTTC
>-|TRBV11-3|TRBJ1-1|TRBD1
CASSLSVGQAFFGAFF
TGTGCCAGCAGCTTATCAGTGGGACAGGCATTTTTTGGGGCTTTCTTT
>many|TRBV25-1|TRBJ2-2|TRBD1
CASSYRDRATGELFF
TGTGCCAGCAGTTATAGGGACAGGGCCACCGGGGAGCTGTTTTTT
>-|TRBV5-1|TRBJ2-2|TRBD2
CASSRPEAGGISNTGELFF
TGCGCCAGCAGCCGGCCTGAAGCGGGAGGGATCTCCAACACCGGGGAGCTGTTTTTT
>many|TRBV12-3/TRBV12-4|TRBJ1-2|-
CASTPQGTYYGYTF
TGTGCCAGCACCCCCCAGGGGACGTACTATGGCTACACCTTC
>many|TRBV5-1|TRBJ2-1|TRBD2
CASSLAAGLARGWNEQFF
TGCGCCAGCAGCTTGGCCGCGGGACTAGCACGAGGTTGGAATGAGCAGTTCTTC
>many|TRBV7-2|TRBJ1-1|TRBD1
CASSLSDRGQGWGTEAFF
TGTGCCAGCAGCTTATCGGACAGGGGCCAGGGATGGGGCACTGAAGCTTTCTTT
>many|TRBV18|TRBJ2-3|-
CASSPPAGVTDTQYF
TGTGCCAGCTCACCACCGGCAGGGGTCACAGATACGCAGTATTTT
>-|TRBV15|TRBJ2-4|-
CATSRVVNRIGKNIQYF
TGTGCCACCAGCAGAGTCGTCAATCGCATCGGCAAAAACATTCAGTACTTC
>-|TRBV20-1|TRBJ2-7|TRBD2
CSVSSGTFYEQYF
TGCAGTGTTTCTAGCGGGACCTTCTACGAGCAGTACTTC